Following are 27 T cell receptor beta chains from one sample sequenced in a study of cytomegalovirus exposure and HLA in healthy donors. A multiplex PCR was run with 60 Vbeta primers and 13 Jbeta primers. Some clones are missing from TCRdb's copy, which holds only in-frame ones; the method was immunoSEQ multiplex PCR. Of around 200,000 clones in the sample, roughly 82% were seen once. The specimen was PBMCs. These receptors were collected from a woman aged 45-65 years in good health and CMV-seropositive.

This sequence joins TRBV15 and TRBJ1-4, with 10 bases matching TRBD1. Per the germline V gene, CDR1 is LNHNV and CDR2 is YYDKDF (reference sequence). The CDR3 runs to 15 residues. V lost 0 bases and J lost 7; bases outside the gene matches: 2. The CDR3 sequence is CATSREGDRGEKLFF. CDR3 DNA: TGTGCCACCAGCAGAGAGGGGGACAGGGGTGAAAAACTGTTTTTT. Together with reference TRBV15 and TRBJ1-4, the CDR3 gives the full variable domain: DAMVIQNPRYQVTQFGKPVTLSCSQTLNHNVMYWYQQKSSQAPKLLFHYYDKDFNNEADTPDNFQSRRPNTSFCFLDIRSPGLGDTAMYLCATSREGDRGEKLFFGSGTQLSVL.

The V and J genes are TRBV11-3 and TRBJ2-3; perhaps TRBD2 as D (5 bases). Trimming took off 5 bases at V and 6 bases at J, with 18 bases between the two ends. This CDR3 is built from 15 residues. Germline loops: CDR1 SGHNT, CDR2 YENEEA. The CDR3 DNA is TGTGCCAGCAGCCCAGAGGGCGCCCCGACGGATACGCAGTATTTT. This translates into CASSPEGAPTDTQYF.

This chain links TRBV18 with TRBJ2-7, with 12 bases aligning to TRBD1. CDR1 KGHSH and CDR2 LQKENI come from the germline V gene. The length of the CDR3 is 15 residues. V was pared by 5 bases and J by 4 bases, with 6 bases of the junction left unmatched. CDR3 region: CASSSPGQGAYEQYF. In nucleotides, the CDR3 is TGTGCCAGCTCATCCCCGGGACAGGGGGCTTACGAGCAGTACTTC. The full variable domain, rest sourced from reference TRBV18 and TRBJ2-7, is NAGVMQNPRHLVRRRGQEARLRCSPMKGHSHVYWYRQLPEEGLKFMVYLQKENIIDESGMPKERFSAEFPKEGPSILRIQQVVRGDSAAYFCASSSPGQGAYEQYFGPGTRLTVT.

This chain connects TRBV7-8 to TRBJ2-7, with 8 bases that match TRBD1. Trimming removed 5 bases from V and 5 bases from J; junction bases left unmatched: 8. The CDR3 length is 14 residues. Per the germline V gene, CDR1 is SGHVS and CDR2 is FQNEAQ. This CDR3 is CASSARDRPDEQYF. CDR3 DNA: TGTGCCAGCAGCGCGCGGGACAGGCCTGACGAGCAGTACTTC.

In regard to this clone: A read error may account for a junction end that differs from germline. The chain has TRBV27 and TRBJ2-3, with a possible D match to TRBD1 (6 bases). The CDR3 runs to 10 residues. Germline CDR1 is MNHEY and CDR2 is SMNVEV (reference sequence). The CDR3 is CASSLSRGNF. CDR3 sequence (DNA): TGTGCCAGCAGTTTATCGAGGGGGAATTTT.

This chain joins TRBV29-1 and TRBJ1-1; D is perhaps TRBD1 (5 bases). The germline V and J ends were trimmed by 0 bases and 11 bases, with 19 bases remaining between them. This CDR3 is 14 amino acids long. Germline V gene lookup returns CDR1 SQVTM and CDR2 ANQGSEA. The CDR3 here is CSVEEGVGGGRAFF. CDR3 DNA sequence: TGCAGCGTTGAAGAAGGGGTGGGCGGCGGGAGGGCTTTCTTT.

Details on this clone: One end of the junction fails to match germline, which may point to a read error. The chain employs TRBV7-9 and TRBJ1-2; a weak D match, TRBD1 (5 bases). The CDR3 has 14 amino acids. Germline loops: CDR1 SEHNR, CDR2 FQNEAQ (reference sequence). The DNA for the CDR3 is TGTTCCAGCAGCTTAGGGCAGGGCCCCTATGGCTACACCTTC. Translating it yields CSSSLGQGPYGYTF.

This rearrangement joins TRBV10-3 to TRBJ2-5; 8 nucleotides match TRBD2. CDR3 length: 16 amino acids. Losses at the gene ends were 3 bases for V and 1 base for J; bases not matched to a gene: 7. Germline-derived CDR1 and CDR2 are ENHRY and SYGVKD. CDR3 DNA: TGTGCCATCAGTGATGGGGATAGCGGGGCCCAAGAGACCCAGTACTTC. It is translated as CAISDGDSGAQETQYF.

This rearrangement joins TRBV27 to TRBJ2-2, with TRBD1 matching over 8 bases. Germline V CDR1 and CDR2: MNHEY, SMNVEV (reference sequence). The trim removed 3 bases at V and 4 bases at J, leaving 7 bases unmatched. CDR3 length: 16 residues. CDR3: CASSFMTGASTGELFF. The CDR3 DNA is TGTGCCAGCAGTTTCATGACAGGGGCAAGCACCGGGGAGCTGTTTTTT.

V is TRBV6-5 and J is TRBJ2-5; 11 nucleotides match TRBD2. The CDR3 has 14 residues. CDR1 MNHEY and CDR2 SVGAGI come from the germline V gene. V trimming: 6 bases; J trimming: 5 bases; junction bases outside the gene matches: 5. DNA of the CDR3: TGTGCCAGCAGCACGACTAGCGGGGCGGAGACCCAGTACTTC. Translation gives CASSTTSGAETQYF.

This clone was seen a handful of times. The CDR3 loop is CASSYEGASTEAFF. CDR3 sequence (DNA): TGTGCCAGCAGTTACGAGGGGGCGAGCACTGAAGCTTTCTTT. The chain carries TRBV6-6 and TRBJ1-1; 7 nucleotides match TRBD1. V lost 2 bases to trimming and J lost 4 bases; unmatched junction nucleotides: 4. This CDR3 is 14 amino acids long. CDR1 MNHNY and CDR2 SVGAGI come from the germline V gene (reference sequence).

The V and J genes are TRBV7-2 and TRBJ2-3, with a weak D call TRBD1 (5 bases). Looked up from germline, CDR1 is SGHTA and CDR2 is FQGNSA. The CDR3 is 15 amino acids. V was trimmed by 3 bases and J by 4 bases, leaving 14 bases between them. In DNA, the CDR3 is TGTGCCAGCAGCTTCAGGCAGGGTAACGCAGATACGCAGTATTTT. It encodes CASSFRQGNADTQYF.

The chain uses TRBV4-2 and TRBJ2-3; TRBD2 aligns across 7 bases. CDR1 and CDR2 (germline): LGHNA, YNFKEQ. The CDR3 totals 18 residues. V gave up 1 base and J gave up 1 base; unmatched junction bases: 11. CDR3 sequence reads: CASSQAGTRGYGTDTQYF. CDR3 in DNA: TGTGCCAGCAGCCAAGCTGGGACGCGGGGGTACGGCACAGATACGCAGTATTTT.

The CDR3 DNA reads TGCGCCAGCAGTCGCACCTGCGGGACAGGGGAGTGGGCTGCCTTCTCCTACGAGCAGTACTTC. It codes for CASSRTCGTGEWAAFSYEQYF. The genes are TRBV23-1 and TRBJ2-5, with TRBD1 matching over 10 bases. The J call may be wrong; the DNA end is better matched by TRBJ2-7. TRBV23-1 carries the ORF label, with uncertain function. The CDR3 sequence is 21 residues long.

The rearrangement joins TRBV6-5 to TRBJ1-1; D is possibly TRBD1 (6 bases). Trimming stripped 3 bases from V and 0 bases from J, with 11 bases between. The CDR3 extends over 15 amino acids. The V gene's germline CDR1 is MNHEY and CDR2 SVGAGI. The CDR3 region is CASSYYGTLNTEAFF. The CDR3 coding sequence is TGTGCCAGCAGTTATTACGGGACACTGAACACTGAAGCTTTCTTT.

Worth noting for this clone: This CDR3 is also generated by other DNA sequences in the sample. The chain employs TRBV18 and TRBJ2-5; D may be TRBD1 (6 bases). The last part of the DNA fits TRBJ2-7 better; the J call may be wrong. The CDR3 is 12 amino acids. Germline V CDR1 and CDR2: KGHSH, LQKENI. The CDR3: CASSPDSYEQYF. CDR3 in DNA: TGTGCCAGCTCACCGGACAGCTACGAGCAGTACTTC.

As for this clone: One end of the junction fails to match germline, which may point to a read error. The rearrangement joins TRBV7-9 to TRBJ2-7; TRBD1 agrees at 10 bases. This CDR3 region has 14 residues. Germline CDR1 reads SEHNR; CDR2 reads FQNEAQ (reference sequence). The DNA of the CDR3 is TGTTCCAGCAGCGGGGGACAGGGGTGGGGGGAGCAGTACTTC. It encodes CSSSGGQGWGEQYF.

CDR3 residues: CASSQLTGAGAPYGYTF. The DNA of the CDR3 is TGCGCCAGCAGCCAACTAACCGGGGCAGGGGCCCCCTATGGCTACACCTTC. The rearrangement uses TRBV4-1 and TRBJ1-2, with a possible D match to TRBD1 (6 bases). Germline V CDR1 and CDR2: MGHRA, YSYEKL. The CDR3 covers 17 residues. V shed 2 bases and J shed 4 bases, with 20 bases lying between them.

The chain uses TRBV6-1 and TRBJ2-6; D is possibly TRBD2 (7 bases). The V and J ends lost 7 bases and 2 bases respectively, with 12 bases between them. The CDR3 loop spans 15 amino acids. Germline V CDR1 and CDR2: MNHNS, SASEGT. This CDR3 is CASTEGGAGANVLTF. CDR3 sequence (DNA): TGTGCCAGCACCGAGGGGGGGGCTGGGGCCAACGTCCTGACTTTC.

This chain connects TRBV6-6 to TRBJ2-1; 9 nucleotides line up with TRBD1. Germline V gene data show CDR1 as MNHNY and CDR2 as SVGAGI (reference sequence). The CDR3 is 14 amino acids. Trimming took 8 bases from V and 2 from J; bases not matched to a gene: 4. The CDR3 DNA reads TGTGCCAGCCAAACAGGGGGCGCCTACAATGAGCAGTTCTTC. Translating gives CASQTGGAYNEQFF.

The J gene is TRBJ2-7, the V gene TRBV9; weak D call: TRBD2 (5 bases). Trimming removed 9 bases from V and 2 bases from J, with 12 bases in between. CDR1 and CDR2 (germline): SGDLS, YYNGEE. The CDR3 covers 12 residues. Written as DNA, the CDR3 is TGTGCCAAGAGGGAGCCGGCCTACGAGCAGTACTTC. Amino acid sequence: CAKREPAYEQYF.

V is TRBV4-1 and J is TRBJ1-4; TRBD1 aligns across 7 bases. Germline CDR1 is MGHRA and CDR2 is YSYEKL. The CDR3 totals 16 residues. J was trimmed by 4 bases and V by 1 base; bases with no gene match: 6. The CDR3 reads CASSQAKGAFNEKLFF. CDR3 bases: TGCGCCAGCAGCCAAGCTAAGGGGGCCTTTAATGAAAAACTGTTTTTT.

The CDR3 sequence is CASSLAGTGNHLNERRLKFF. The CDR3 DNA follows: TGTGCCAGCAGCTTAGCGGGGACAGGTAATCACTTGAATGAGCGGCGGTTGAAGTTCTTC. This chain joins TRBV7-8 and TRBJ2-1, with TRBD1 identical over 8 bases. From germline, CDR1 is SGHVS and CDR2 FQNEAQ. The trim removed 0 bases at V and 14 bases at J, leaving 27 bases unmatched. The CDR3 extends over 20 amino acids.

The genes are TRBV4-2 and TRBJ2-2; weak D call: TRBD2 (6 bases). The V and J ends lost 8 bases and 5 bases respectively, with 9 bases between them. The CDR3 contains 12 residues. Germline V gene lookup returns CDR1 LGHNA and CDR2 YNFKEQ. CDR3 sequence (DNA): TGTGCCAGCCACGGGGGTACCGGGGAGCTGTTTTTT. Protein: CASHGGTGELFF.

This sequence joins TRBV6-5 and TRBJ2-1, with a weak D call TRBD1 (5 bases). CDR3 length equals 13 residues. Trimming shortened V by 7 bases and J by 5 bases, and 12 bases separated the two germline ends. Germline V lookup: CDR1 MNHEY, CDR2 SVGAGI. DNA of the CDR3: TGTGCCAGCAAACACAGGCGGAACAATGAGCAGTTCTTC. It specifies CASKHRRNNEQFF.

In the case of this clone: A junction boundary mismatches the germline segment, possibly from a read error. The rearrangement joins TRBV7-9 to TRBJ1-1; D call uncertain. CDR3 length: 11 amino acids. Germline V gene lookup returns CDR1 SEHNR and CDR2 FQNEAQ (reference sequence). Written as DNA, the CDR3 is TGTTCCAGCAGCTTCCAACTTGTAGCTTTCTTT. This sequence encodes CSSSFQLVAFF.

This clone was seen once. Here the CDR3 reads CAISVVGGKETQYF. In nucleotides, the CDR3 is TGTGCCATCAGTGTGGTCGGGGGGAAAGAGACCCAGTACTTC. The rearrangement uses TRBV10-3 and TRBJ2-5; 7 bases map to TRBD2. The CDR3 runs 14 residues. Germline values: CDR1 ENHRY, CDR2 SYGVKD. J lost 3 bases, V lost 4 bases, and 5 bases had no gene match.